This is a list of T cell receptor beta chains from one sample in a study of Graves' ophthalmopathy and Graves' hyperthyroidism. Using its own MiXCR run on the multiplex PCR reads, TCRdb lists one record per CDR3 protein. The data hold approximately 700,000 distinct CDR3 sequences, with around 40% observed a single time. The sample comprised peripheral blood. The receptors were sampled from an adult man with Graves' ophthalmopathy. Each CDR3 is given with its conserved first and last residue. The order of the fields is D gene, J gene, CDR3 length, V gene, clone size, CDR3 protein, CDR3 DNA. D genes are given only for firm matches. Only some rows state a clone size, as once, few, many or a class for expanded clones.

d_gene: -; j_gene: TRBJ2-2; len: 18; v_gene: TRBV25-1; abundance: -; CDR3aa: CASSVDRFDSSNTGELFF; CDR3nt: TGTGCCAGCAGCGTAGATCGATTCGACAGCTCGAACACCGGGGAGCTGTTTTTT
d_gene: TRBD1; j_gene: TRBJ1-2; len: 16; v_gene: TRBV15; abundance: -; CDR3aa: CATSRDIGQGYYGYTF; CDR3nt: TGTGCCACCAGCAGAGATATCGGACAGGGGTACTATGGCTACACCTTC
d_gene: -; j_gene: TRBJ2-5; len: 13; v_gene: TRBV20-1; abundance: few; CDR3aa: CSAPKVGLGTQYF; CDR3nt: TGCAGTGCTCCGAAGGTCGGCTTGGGGACCCAGTACTTC
d_gene: -; j_gene: TRBJ2-7; len: 12; v_gene: TRBV6-1; abundance: few; CDR3aa: CASSDGVYEQYF; CDR3nt: TGTGCCAGCAGTGATGGGGTCTACGAGCAGTACTTC
d_gene: TRBD1; j_gene: TRBJ1-2; len: 12; v_gene: TRBV29-1; abundance: many; CDR3aa: CSVGYTGGGYTF; CDR3nt: TGCAGCGTTGGATATACAGGGGGCGGCTACACCTTC
d_gene: TRBD1; j_gene: TRBJ1-1; len: 15; v_gene: TRBV9; abundance: few; CDR3aa: CASSTYGGGNTEAFF; CDR3nt: TGTGCCAGCAGCACGTATGGAGGGGGCAACACTGAAGCTTTCTTT
d_gene: -; j_gene: TRBJ1-6; len: 13; v_gene: TRBV29-1; abundance: -; CDR3aa: CSSVQGPNSPLHF; CDR3nt: TGCAGCTCCGTACAGGGTCCTAATTCACCCCTCCACTTT
d_gene: -; j_gene: TRBJ1-1; len: 14; v_gene: TRBV5-5; abundance: few; CDR3aa: CASSPISGDTEAFF; CDR3nt: TGTGCCAGCAGCCCAATATCGGGGGACACTGAAGCTTTCTTT
d_gene: -; j_gene: TRBJ2-7; len: 12; v_gene: TRBV10-2; abundance: -; CDR3aa: CASSTLVHEQYF; CDR3nt: TGCGCCAGCAGTACGCTTGTCCACGAGCAGTACTTC
d_gene: TRBD1; j_gene: TRBJ2-3; len: 15; v_gene: TRBV6-5; abundance: -; CDR3aa: CASRGRDRDTDTQYF; CDR3nt: TGTGCCAGCAGGGGGAGGGACAGGGACACAGATACGCAGTATTTT
d_gene: -; j_gene: TRBJ2-6; len: 14; v_gene: TRBV6-6; abundance: few; CDR3aa: CASRTTGNSNVLTF; CDR3nt: TGTGCCAGCAGAACCACAGGGAATTCCAACGTCCTGACTTTC
d_gene: -; j_gene: TRBJ2-7; len: 14; v_gene: TRBV5-4; abundance: -; CDR3aa: CASSQEDGSYEQYF; CDR3nt: TGCGCCAGCAGCCAAGAGGACGGATCCTACGAGCAGTACTTC